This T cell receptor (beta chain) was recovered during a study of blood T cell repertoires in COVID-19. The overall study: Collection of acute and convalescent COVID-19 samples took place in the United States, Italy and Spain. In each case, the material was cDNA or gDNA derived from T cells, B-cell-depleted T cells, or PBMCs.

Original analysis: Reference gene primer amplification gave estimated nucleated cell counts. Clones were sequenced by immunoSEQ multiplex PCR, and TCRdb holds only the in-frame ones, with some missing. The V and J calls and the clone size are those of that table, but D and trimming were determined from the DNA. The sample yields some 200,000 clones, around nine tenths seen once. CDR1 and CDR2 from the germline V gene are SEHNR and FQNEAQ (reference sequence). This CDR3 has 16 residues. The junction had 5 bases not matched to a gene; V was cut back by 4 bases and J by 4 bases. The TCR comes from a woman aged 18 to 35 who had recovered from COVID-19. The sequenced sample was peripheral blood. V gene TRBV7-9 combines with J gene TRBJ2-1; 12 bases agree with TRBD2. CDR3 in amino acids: CASSSWTSGDYNEQFF. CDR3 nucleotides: TGTGCCAGCAGCTCCTGGACTAGCGGGGATTACAATGAGCAGTTCTTC.